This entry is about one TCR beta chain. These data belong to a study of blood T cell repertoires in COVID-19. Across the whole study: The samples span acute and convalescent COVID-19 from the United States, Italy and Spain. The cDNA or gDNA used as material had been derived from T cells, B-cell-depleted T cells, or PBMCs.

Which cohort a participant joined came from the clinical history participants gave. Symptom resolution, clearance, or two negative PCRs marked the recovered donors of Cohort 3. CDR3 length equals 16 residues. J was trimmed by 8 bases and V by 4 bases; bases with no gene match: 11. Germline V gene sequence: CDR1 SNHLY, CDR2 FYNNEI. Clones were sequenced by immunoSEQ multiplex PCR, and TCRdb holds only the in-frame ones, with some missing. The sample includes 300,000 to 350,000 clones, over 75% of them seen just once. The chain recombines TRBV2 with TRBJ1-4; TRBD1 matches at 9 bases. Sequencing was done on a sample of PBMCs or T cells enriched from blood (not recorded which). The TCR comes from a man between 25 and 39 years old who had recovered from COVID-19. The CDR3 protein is CASSVDGNRGREKLFF. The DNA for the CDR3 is TGTGCCAGCAGTGTAGATGGAAACAGGGGGCGCGAAAAACTGTTTTTT.